The clone carrying this T cell receptor beta chain was observed a handful of times. The antigen is undetermined. This sample is drawn from a study of response to subunit inactivated influenza vaccine. TCRdb reprocessed the RT-PCR reads via MiXCR and lists one record per CDR3 protein. The data show fewer than 350,000 distinct CDR3 sequences, roughly a fifth seen once. Trimming cost V 0 bases and J 8 bases, with 9 bases left between them. Germline CDR1 and CDR2: SGHTA and FQGNSA. The length of the CDR3 is 13 residues. Study-level results: Few additional T cells are recruited per seasonal influenza vaccination, authors suggested.

V gene TRBV7-2 combines with J gene TRBJ2-3, with TRBD1 as a possible D gene (5 bases). This TCR was sampled from a man between 50 and 69 years old who received an inactivated influenza vaccine. This material consisted of PBMCs from blood, taken approximately 20 months after vaccination. As DNA, the CDR3 is TGTGCCAGCAGCTTAGCAGGGGTTGGTACGCAGTATTTT. Translated, it gives CASSLAGVGTQYF.